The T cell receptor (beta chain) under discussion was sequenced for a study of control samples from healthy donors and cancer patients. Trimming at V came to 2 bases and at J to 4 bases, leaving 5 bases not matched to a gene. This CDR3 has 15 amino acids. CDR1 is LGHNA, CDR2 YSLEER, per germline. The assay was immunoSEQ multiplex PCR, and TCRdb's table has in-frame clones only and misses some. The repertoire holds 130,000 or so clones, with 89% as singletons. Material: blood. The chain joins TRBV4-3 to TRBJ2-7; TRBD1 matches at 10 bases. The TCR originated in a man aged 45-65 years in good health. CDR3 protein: CASSQSRTGGYEQYF. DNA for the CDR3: TGCGCCAGCAGCCAATCGAGGACAGGGGGATACGAGCAGTACTTC.